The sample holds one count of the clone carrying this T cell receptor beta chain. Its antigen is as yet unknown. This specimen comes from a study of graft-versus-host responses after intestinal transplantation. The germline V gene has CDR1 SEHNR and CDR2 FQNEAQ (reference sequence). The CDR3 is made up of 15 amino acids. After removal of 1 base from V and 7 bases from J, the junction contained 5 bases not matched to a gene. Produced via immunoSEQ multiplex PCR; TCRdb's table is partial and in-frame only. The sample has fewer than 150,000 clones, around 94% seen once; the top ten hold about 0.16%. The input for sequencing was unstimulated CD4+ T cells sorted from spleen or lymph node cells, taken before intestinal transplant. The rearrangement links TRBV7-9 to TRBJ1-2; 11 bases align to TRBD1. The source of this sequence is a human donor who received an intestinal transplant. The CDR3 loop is CASSLGRTGGGGYTF. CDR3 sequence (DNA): TGTGCCAGCAGCTTAGGGAGGACAGGGGGCGGTGGCTACACCTTC.